This T cell receptor (beta chain) was sequenced in a study of OX40 agonist ivuxolimab in advanced cancers. General study results and limits: At doses 0.1 to 3.0 mg/kg, CD4+ and CD8+ clones expanded. Still undetermined is the antigen specificity of the expanded peripheral T cells.

Of note for this clone: What it binds is not known.

There are 16 residues in the CDR3. CDR1 and CDR2 from the germline V gene are MNHNS and SASEGT. V lost 0 bases and J lost 7; bases outside the gene matches: 8. Using immunoSEQ multiplex PCR, the repertoire was profiled, and TCRdb retains in-frame clones only, with some absent. Found here are tens of thousands of clones, approximately 86% of them singletons; the top ten hold about 0.95%. This sequence was found in an adult with an advanced solid tumor such as melanoma, head and neck, liver or kidney cancer. The chain recombines TRBV6-1 with TRBJ2-7; TRBD1 matches at 11 bases. This specimen consisted of CD4+ or CD8+ T cells sorted from blood, obtained in a trial of the OX40 agonist ivuxolimab. This CDR3 reads CASSEAWTGGFREQYF. The CDR3 coding sequence is TGTGCCAGCAGTGAAGCTTGGACAGGGGGCTTTAGGGAGCAGTACTTC.